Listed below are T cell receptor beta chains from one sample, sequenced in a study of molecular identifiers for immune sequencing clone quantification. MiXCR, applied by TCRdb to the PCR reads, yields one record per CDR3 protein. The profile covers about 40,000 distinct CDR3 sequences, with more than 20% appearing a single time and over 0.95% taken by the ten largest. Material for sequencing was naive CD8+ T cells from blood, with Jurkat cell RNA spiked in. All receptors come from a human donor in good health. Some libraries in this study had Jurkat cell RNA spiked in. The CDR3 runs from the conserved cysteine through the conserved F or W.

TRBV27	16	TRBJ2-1	CASSLSTGSSYNEQFF
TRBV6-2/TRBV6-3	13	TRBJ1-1	CASSLTGSPEASF
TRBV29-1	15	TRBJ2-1	CSVEDVLATHNEQFF
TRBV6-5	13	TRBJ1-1	CASSYRGLNEAFF
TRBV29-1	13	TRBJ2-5	CSAEPGLQETQYF
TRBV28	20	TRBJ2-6	CASSPFSVLTASSGANVLTF
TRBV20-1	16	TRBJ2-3	CSAERTGGAELDTQYF
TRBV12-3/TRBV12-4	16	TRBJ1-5	CASSLSRGSSNQPQHF
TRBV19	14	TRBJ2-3	CASSYGTGTDTQYF
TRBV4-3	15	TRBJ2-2	CASSQHPRDGGEPFF
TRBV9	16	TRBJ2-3	CASSKGRGVEPGLQYF
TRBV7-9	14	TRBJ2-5	CASSDRSPRETQYF
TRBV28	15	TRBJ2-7	CASSILAPPPYAPYF
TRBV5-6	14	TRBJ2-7	CASSLGLVRYEQYF
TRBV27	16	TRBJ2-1	CASSLASGDRYNEQFF
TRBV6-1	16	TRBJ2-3	CASSERVETGGDTQYF
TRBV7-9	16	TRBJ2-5	CASSHRTGEGQESQYF
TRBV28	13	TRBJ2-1	CASRQASYNEQFF
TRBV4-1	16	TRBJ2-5	CASSQEGNRGWETQYF
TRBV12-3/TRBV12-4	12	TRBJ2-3	CASSPRGDTQYF
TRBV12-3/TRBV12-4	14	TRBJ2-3	CASSLGPFTDTQYF
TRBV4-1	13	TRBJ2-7	CASSQVGEYEQYF
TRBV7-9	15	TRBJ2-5	CASSQVPGLEETQYF
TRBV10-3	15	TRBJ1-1	CAISEFGGTNTEAFF
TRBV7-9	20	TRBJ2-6	CASSLRDGQEFGSGANVLTF
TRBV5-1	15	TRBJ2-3	CASRHEGTSTDTQYF
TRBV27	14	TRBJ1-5	CASSLRGLNQPQHF
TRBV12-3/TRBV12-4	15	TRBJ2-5	CASRPTGSGFETQYF
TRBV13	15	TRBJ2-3	CASSGAGAIADTQYF
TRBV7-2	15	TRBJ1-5	CASSPDSNNNQPQHF
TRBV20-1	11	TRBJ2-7	CSAQAGSEQYF
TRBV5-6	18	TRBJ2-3	CASSLANGRQGLTDTQYF
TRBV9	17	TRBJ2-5	CASSVDRVSHPLETQYF
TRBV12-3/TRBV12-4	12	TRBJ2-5	CASSLYLETQYF
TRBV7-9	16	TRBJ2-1	CASSFIAGGRYNEQFF
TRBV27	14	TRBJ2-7	CASSFIGRDKEQYF
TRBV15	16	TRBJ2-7	CATSRDLGMGVREQYF
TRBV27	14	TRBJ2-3	CASSSGLAADTQYF
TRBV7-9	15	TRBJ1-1	CASSRVGGPTDEAFF
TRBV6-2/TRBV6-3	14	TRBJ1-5	CAIWGGYSNQPQHF
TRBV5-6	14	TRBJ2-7	CASSLAYRAYEQYF
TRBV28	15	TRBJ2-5	CASSSRLGQQETQYF
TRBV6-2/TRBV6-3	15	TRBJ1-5	CASSYLTGSNQPQHF
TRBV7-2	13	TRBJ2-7	CASSPRTSYEQYF
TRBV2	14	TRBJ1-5	CASSAGTGVQPQHF
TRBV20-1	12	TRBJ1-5	CSARDSWRPQHF
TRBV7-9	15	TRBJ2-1	CASSLGRGGAGEQFF
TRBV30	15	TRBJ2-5	CAWSVIGSGQETQYF
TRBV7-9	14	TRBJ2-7	CASSLAGPQDEQYF
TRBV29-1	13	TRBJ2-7	CSVVWIRGCEQYF
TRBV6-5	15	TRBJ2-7	CASSYSIIGAYEQYF
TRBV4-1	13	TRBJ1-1	CASSQSVNTEAFF
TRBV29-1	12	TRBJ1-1	CSVVWGLTEAFF
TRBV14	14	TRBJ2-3	CASRPGASTDTQYF
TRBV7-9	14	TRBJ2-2	CASSLFRNTGELFF